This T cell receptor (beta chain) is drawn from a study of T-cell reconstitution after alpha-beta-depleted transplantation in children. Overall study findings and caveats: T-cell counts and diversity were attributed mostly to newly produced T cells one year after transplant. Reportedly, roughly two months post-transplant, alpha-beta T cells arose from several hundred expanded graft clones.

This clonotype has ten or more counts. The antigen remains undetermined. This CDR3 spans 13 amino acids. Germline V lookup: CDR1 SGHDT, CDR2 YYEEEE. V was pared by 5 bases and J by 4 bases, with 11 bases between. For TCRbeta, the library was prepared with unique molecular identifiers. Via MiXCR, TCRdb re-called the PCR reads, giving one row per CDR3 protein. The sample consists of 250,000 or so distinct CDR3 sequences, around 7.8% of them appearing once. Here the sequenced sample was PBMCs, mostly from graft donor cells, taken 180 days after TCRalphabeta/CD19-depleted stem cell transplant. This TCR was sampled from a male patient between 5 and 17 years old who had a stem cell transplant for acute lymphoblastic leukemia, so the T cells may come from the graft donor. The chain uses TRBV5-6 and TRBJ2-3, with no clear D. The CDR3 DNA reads TGTGCCAGCAGGTTACCGGGTGCAGATACGCAGTATTTT. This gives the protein CASRLPGADTQYF.